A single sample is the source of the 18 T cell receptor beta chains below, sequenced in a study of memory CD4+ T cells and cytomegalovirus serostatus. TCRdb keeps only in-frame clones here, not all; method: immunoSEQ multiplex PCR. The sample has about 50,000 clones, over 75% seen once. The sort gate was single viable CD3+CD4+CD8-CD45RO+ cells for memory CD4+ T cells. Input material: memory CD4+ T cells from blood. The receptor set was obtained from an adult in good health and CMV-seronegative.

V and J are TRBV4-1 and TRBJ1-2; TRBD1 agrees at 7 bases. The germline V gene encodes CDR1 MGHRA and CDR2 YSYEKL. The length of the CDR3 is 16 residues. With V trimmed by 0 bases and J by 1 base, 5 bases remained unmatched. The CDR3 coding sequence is TGCGCCAGCAGCCAAGATATGAACAGGGGTAACTATGGCTACACCTTC. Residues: CASSQDMNRGNYGYTF.

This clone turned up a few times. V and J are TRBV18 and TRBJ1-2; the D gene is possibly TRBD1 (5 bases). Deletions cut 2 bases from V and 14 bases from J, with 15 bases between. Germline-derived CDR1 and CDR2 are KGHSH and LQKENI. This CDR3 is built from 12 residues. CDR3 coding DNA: TGTGCCAGCTCACCAACGACAGAGACGGGGACCTTC. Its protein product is CASSPTTETGTF.

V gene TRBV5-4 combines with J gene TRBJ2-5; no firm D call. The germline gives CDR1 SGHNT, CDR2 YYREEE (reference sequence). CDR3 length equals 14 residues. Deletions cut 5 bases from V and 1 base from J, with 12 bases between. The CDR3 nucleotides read TGTGCCAGCAGTCCCGAGCGATTCCAAGAGACCCAGTACTTC. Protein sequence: CASSPERFQETQYF.

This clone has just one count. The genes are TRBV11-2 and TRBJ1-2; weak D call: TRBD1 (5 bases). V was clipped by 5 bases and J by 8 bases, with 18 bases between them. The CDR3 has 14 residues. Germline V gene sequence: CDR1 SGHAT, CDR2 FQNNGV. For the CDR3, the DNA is TGTGCCAGCAGCCTCTCCTACGGGGGTGGGGGCTACACCTTC. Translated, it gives CASSLSYGGGGYTF.

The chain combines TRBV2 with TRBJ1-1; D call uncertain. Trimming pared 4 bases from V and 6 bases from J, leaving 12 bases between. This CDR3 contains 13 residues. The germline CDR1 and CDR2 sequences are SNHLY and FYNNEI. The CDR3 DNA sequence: TGTGCCAGCAGTGTTGAAGGGTTCTCTGAAGCTTTCTTT. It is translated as CASSVEGFSEAFF.

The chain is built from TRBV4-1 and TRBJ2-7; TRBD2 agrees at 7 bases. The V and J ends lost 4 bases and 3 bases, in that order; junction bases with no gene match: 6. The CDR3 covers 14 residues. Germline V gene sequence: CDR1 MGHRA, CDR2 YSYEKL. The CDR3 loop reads CASSPLAVNYEQYF. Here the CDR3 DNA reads TGCGCCAGCAGCCCCCTAGCGGTAAACTACGAGCAGTACTTC.

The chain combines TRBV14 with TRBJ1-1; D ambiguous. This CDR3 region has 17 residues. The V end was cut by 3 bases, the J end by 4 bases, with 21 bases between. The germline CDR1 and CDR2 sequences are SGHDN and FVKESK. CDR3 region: CASSHPGQLYRGTEAFF. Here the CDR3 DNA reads TGTGCCAGCAGCCACCCGGGCCAACTATATCGGGGCACTGAAGCTTTCTTT. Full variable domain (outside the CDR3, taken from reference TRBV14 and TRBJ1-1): EAGVTQFPSHSVIEKGQTVTLRCDPISGHDNLYWYRRVMGKEIKFLLHFVKESKQDESGMPNNRFLAERTGGTYSTLKVQPAELEDSGVYFCASSHPGQLYRGTEAFFGQGTRLTVV.

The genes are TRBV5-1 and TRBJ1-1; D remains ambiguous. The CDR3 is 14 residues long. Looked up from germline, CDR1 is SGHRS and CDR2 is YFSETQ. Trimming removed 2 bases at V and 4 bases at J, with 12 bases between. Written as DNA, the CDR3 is TGCGCCAGCAGCTTAAGAGGCGGTGGCACTGAAGCTTTCTTT. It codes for CASSLRGGGTEAFF. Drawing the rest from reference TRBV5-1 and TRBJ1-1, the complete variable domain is KAGVTQTPRYLIKTRGQQVTLSCSPISGHRSVSWYQQTPGQGLQFLFEYFSETQRNKGNFPGRFSGRQFSNSRSEMNVSTLELGDSALYLCASSLRGGGTEAFFGQGTRLTVV.

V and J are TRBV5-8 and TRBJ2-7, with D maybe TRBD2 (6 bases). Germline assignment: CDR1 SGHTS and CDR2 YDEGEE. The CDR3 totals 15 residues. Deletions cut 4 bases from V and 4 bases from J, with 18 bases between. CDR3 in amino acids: CASSGGTAVVYEQYF. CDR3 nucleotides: TGTGCCAGCAGCGGAGGGACCGCCGTCGTATACGAGCAGTACTTC.

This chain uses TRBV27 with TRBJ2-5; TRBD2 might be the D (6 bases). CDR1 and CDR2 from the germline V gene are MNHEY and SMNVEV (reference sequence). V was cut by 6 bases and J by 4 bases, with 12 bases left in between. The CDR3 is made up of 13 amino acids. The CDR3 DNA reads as TGTGCCAGCAGCCGGAGGGAAGGAGAGACCCAGTACTTC. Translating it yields CASSRREGETQYF.

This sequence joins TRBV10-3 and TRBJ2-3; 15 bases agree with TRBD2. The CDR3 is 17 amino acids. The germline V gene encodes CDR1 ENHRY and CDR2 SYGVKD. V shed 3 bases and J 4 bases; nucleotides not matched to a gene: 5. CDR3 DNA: TGTGCCATCAGTGACGGGACTAGCGGGAGGATCGCAGATACGCAGTATTTT. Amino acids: CAISDGTSGRIADTQYF.

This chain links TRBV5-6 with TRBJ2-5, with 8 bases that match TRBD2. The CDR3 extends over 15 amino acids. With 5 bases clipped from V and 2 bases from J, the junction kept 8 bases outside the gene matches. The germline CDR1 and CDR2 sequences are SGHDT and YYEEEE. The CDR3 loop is CASRRAGVRQETQYF. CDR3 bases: TGTGCCAGCAGGCGAGCGGGAGTACGACAAGAGACCCAGTACTTC.

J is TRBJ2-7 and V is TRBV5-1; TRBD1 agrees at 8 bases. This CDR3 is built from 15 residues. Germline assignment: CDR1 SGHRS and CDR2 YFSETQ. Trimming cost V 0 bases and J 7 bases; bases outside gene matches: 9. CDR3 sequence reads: CASSLGGTGLREQYF. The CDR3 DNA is TGCGCCAGCAGCTTGGGTGGGACAGGCCTCCGGGAGCAGTACTTC.

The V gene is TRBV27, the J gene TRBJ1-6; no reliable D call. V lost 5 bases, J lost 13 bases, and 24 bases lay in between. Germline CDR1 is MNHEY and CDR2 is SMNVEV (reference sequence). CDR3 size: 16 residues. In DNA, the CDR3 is TGTGCCAGCAGTACCCCCGGTAGACCCATGAAATCCCCCCTCCACTTT. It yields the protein CASSTPGRPMKSPLHF.

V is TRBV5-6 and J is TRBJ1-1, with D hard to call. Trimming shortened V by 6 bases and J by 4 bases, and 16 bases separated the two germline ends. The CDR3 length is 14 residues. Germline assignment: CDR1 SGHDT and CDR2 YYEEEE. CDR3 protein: CASTLPDRGTEAFF. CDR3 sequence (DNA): TGTGCCAGCACCCTGCCTGACCGCGGCACTGAAGCTTTCTTT.

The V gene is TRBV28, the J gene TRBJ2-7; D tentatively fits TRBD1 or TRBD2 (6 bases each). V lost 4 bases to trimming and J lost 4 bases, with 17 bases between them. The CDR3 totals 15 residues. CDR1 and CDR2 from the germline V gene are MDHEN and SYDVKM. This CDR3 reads CASSSTSGGQYEQYF. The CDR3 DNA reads TGTGCCAGCAGTTCGACCTCCGGGGGCCAATACGAGCAGTACTTC.

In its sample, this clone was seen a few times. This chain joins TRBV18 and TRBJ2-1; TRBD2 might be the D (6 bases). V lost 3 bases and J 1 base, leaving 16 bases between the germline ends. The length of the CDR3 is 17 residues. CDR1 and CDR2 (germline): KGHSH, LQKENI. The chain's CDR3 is CASSPNFGGGSYNEQFF. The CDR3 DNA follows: TGTGCCAGCTCACCTAATTTCGGGGGTGGTTCCTACAATGAGCAGTTCTTC.

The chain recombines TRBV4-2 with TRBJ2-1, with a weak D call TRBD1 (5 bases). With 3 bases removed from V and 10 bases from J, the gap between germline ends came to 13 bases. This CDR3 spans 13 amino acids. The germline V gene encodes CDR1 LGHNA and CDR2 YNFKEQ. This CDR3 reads CASSQDTGREQFF. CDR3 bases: TGTGCCAGCAGCCAGGACACTGGTCGGGAGCAGTTCTTC.